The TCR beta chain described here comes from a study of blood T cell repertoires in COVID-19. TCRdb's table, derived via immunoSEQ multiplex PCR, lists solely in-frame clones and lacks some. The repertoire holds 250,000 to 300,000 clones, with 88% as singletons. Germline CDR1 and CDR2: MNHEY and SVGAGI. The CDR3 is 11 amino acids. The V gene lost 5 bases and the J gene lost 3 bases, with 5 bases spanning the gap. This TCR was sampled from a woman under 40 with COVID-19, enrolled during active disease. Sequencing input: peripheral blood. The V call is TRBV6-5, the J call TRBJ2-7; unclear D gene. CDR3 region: CASSLGYEQYF. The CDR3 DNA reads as TGTGCCAGCAGTCTAGGCTACGAGCAGTACTTC.